The source of this T cell receptor (beta chain) is a study of immune characterization of retroperitoneal liposarcoma. TCRdb processed the PCR reads anew with MiXCR; each CDR3 protein has one entry. The sample lists around 11,000 distinct CDR3 sequences, 50% seen once, with around 9.3% in the top ten. The receptor was derived from a female donor with retroperitoneal liposarcoma. Source material: tumor tissue.

In DNA form, the CDR3 reads TGTGCCAGCAGTGAAAGACAGGGGGCTGCCGAGCAGTACTTC. Its protein is CASSERQGAAEQYF. The rearrangement uses TRBV6-1 and TRBJ2-1, with TRBD1 identical over 10 bases. The end of the DNA aligns better with TRBJ2-7, so the J call may be wrong. CDR3 length equals 14 residues. Germline CDR1 reads MNHNS; CDR2 reads SASEGT.